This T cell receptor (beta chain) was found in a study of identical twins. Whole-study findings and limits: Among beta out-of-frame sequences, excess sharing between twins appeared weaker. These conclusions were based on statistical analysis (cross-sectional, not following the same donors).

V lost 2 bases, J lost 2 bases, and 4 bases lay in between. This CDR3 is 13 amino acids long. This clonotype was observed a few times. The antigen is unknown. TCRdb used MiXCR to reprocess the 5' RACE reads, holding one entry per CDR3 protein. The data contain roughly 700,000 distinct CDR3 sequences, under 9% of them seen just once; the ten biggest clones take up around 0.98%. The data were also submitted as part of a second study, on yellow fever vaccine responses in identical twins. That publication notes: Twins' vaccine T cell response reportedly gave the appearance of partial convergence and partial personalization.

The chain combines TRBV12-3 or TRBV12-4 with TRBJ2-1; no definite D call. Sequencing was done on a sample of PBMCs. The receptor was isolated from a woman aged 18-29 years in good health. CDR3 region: CASSLQTYNEQFF. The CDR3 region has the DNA TGTGCCAGCAGTTTACAAACCTACAATGAGCAGTTCTTC.